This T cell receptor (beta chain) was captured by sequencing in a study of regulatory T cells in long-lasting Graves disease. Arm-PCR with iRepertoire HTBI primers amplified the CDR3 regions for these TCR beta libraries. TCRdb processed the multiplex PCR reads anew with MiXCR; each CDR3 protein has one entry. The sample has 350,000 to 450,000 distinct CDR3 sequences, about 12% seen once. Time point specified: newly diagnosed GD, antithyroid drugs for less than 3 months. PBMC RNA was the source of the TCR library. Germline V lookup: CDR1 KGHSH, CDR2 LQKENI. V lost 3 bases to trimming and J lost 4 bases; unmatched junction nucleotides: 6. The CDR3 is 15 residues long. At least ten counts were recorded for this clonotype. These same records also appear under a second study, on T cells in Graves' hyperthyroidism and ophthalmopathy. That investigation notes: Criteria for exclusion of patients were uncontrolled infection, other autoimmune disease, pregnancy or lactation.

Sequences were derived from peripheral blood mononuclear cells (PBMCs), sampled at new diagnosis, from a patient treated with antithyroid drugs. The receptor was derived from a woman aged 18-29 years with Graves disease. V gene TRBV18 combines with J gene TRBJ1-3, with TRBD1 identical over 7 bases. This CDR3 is CASSPLTGFGNTIYF. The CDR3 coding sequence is TGTGCCAGCTCACCCCTGACAGGGTTCGGAAACACCATATATTTT. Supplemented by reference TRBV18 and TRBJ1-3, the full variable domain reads NAGVMQNPRHLVRRRGQEARLRCSPMKGHSHVYWYRQLPEEGLKFMVYLQKENIIDESGMPKERFSAEFPKEGPSILRIQQVVRGDSAAYFCASSPLTGFGNTIYFGEGSWLTVV.